A single sample gave rise to the 29 T cell receptor beta chains below, sequenced in a study of T cells in Graves' hyperthyroidism and ophthalmopathy. TCR beta CDR3 region amplification was performed from RNA transcripts. HTBI primers drove first-round RT-PCR of the TCR CDR3. TCRdb re-called the multiplex PCR reads with MiXCR, one entry per CDR3 protein. The table shows approximately 710,000 distinct CDR3 sequences, with approximately 15% occurring only once. Sequencing input: blood. These receptors were taken from a man aged 45 to 65 with Graves' hyperthyroidism.

This clonotype was counted many times. The chain carries TRBV20-1 and TRBJ2-7, with 9 bases matching TRBD1. Per the germline V gene, CDR1 is DFQATT and CDR2 is SNEGSKA (reference sequence). V lost 6 bases, J lost 4 bases, and 7 bases stayed unmatched. The CDR3 loop spans 13 amino acids. The CDR3: CSATLTGGYEQYF. As DNA, the CDR3 is TGCAGTGCCACTCTGACAGGGGGGTACGAGCAGTACTTC.

The genes are TRBV19 and TRBJ1-3; D possibly corresponds to TRBD1 (6 bases). V was pared by 7 bases and J by 3 bases, with 22 bases between. CDR1 and CDR2 (germline): LNHDA, SQIVND (reference sequence). This CDR3 is 17 amino acids long. CDR3 region: CASTPGFGGGHGNTIYF. For the CDR3, the DNA is TGTGCCAGTACACCGGGATTCGGCGGGGGCCATGGAAACACCATATATTTT.

This clonotype showed up just a few times. V and J are TRBV18 and TRBJ1-1; D gene ambiguous. CDR3 length equals 14 residues. The germline V and J ends were trimmed by 4 bases and 0 bases, with 9 bases remaining between them. Germline V lookup: CDR1 KGHSH, CDR2 LQKENI. The CDR3 DNA reads TGTGCCAGCTCACATCCGTATGTGAACACTGAAGCTTTCTTT. Residues: CASSHPYVNTEAFF. Variable domain in full (rest from reference TRBV18 and TRBJ1-1): NAGVMQNPRHLVRRRGQEARLRCSPMKGHSHVYWYRQLPEEGLKFMVYLQKENIIDESGMPKERFSAEFPKEGPSILRIQQVVRGDSAAYFCASSHPYVNTEAFFGQGTRLTVV.

Only a few counts were recorded for this clonotype. The V gene is TRBV12-3 or TRBV12-4, the J gene TRBJ1-2; 10 nucleotides align to TRBD1. The CDR3 contains 13 residues. The V segment lost 6 bases and the J segment 6 bases; nucleotides outside the gene matches: 4. In nucleotides, the CDR3 is TGTGCCAGCAGGCCAGGACAGGGGGATGGCTACACCTTC. It encodes CASRPGQGDGYTF.

This clonotype was detected ten times or more. This sequence joins TRBV18 and TRBJ1-6; unclear D gene. The CDR3 runs 14 residues. Germline values: CDR1 KGHSH, CDR2 LQKENI. The ends were cut back, 1 base at V and 7 bases at J, with 8 bases in the middle. CDR3 nucleotide sequence: TGTGCCAGCTCACCACAACCTCGGAATTCACCCCTCCACTTT. This codes for CASSPQPRNSPLHF.

This clonotype was counted between two and nine times. The chain employs TRBV9 and TRBJ2-4, with D possibly called TRBD1 or TRBD2 (5 bases each). Between the trimmed V and J ends, which lost 3 bases and 6 bases, there was a span of 13 bases. Per the germline V gene, CDR1 is SGDLS and CDR2 is YYNGEE. CDR3 length equals 14 residues. For the CDR3, the DNA is TGTGCCAGCAGCGCGACCGGGACCCCAAACATTCAGTACTTC. This sequence encodes CASSATGTPNIQYF.

This chain joins TRBV11-3 and TRBJ2-1; D might be TRBD2 (5 bases). The CDR3 spans 15 residues. V shed 0 bases and J shed 4 bases, with 10 bases lying between them. Germline V lookup: CDR1 SGHNT, CDR2 YENEEA. DNA of the CDR3: TGTGCCAGCAGCTTAGATGGGTTAGCGTACAATGAGCAGTTCTTC. Translated: CASSLDGLAYNEQFF.

The rearrangement joins TRBV3-1 to TRBJ1-1; TRBD1 aligns across 7 bases. J was trimmed by 5 bases and V by 5 bases; bases with no gene match: 14. Per the germline V gene, CDR1 is LGHDT and CDR2 is YNNKEL (reference sequence). The CDR3 is made up of 16 amino acids. The CDR3 bases are TGTGCCAGCAGCTTGTGGGGCAGGGGGGGAGGAACTGAAGCTTTCTTT. It codes for CASSLWGRGGGTEAFF. The full variable domain, rest sourced from reference TRBV3-1 and TRBJ1-1, is DTAVSQTPKYLVTQMGNDKSIKCEQNLGHDTMYWYKQDSKKFLKIMFSYNNKELIINETVPNRFSPKSPDKAHLNLHINSLELGDSAVYFCASSLWGRGGGTEAFFGQGTRLTVV.

This clonotype was found many times. This chain links TRBV28 with TRBJ2-7; D may be TRBD2 (6 bases). Germline V CDR1 and CDR2: MDHEN, SYDVKM. Trimming cost V 10 bases and J 7 bases, with 20 bases left between them. This CDR3 spans 13 amino acids. CDR3 sequence: CATTTGGPGEQYF. Here the CDR3 DNA reads TGTGCCACCACTACCGGGGGTCCGGGGGAGCAGTACTTC. Filled out from reference TRBV28 and TRBJ2-7, the complete variable domain reads DVKVTQSSRYLVKRTGEKVFLECVQDMDHENMFWYRQDPGLGLRLIYFSYDVKMKEKGDIPEGYSVSREKKERFSLILESASTNQTSMYLCATTTGGPGEQYFGPGTRLTVT.

This clonotype was detected ten times or more. V is TRBV4-2 and J is TRBJ2-1, with a tentative D call TRBD2 (6 bases). This CDR3 comprises 16 residues. The V and J ends lost 1 base and 7 bases respectively, with 17 bases between them. Germline V lookup: CDR1 LGHNA, CDR2 YNFKEQ. This chain's CDR3 is CASSQGTTRLENEQFF. The CDR3 DNA reads TGTGCCAGCAGCCAAGGGACGACTAGGCTTGAGAATGAGCAGTTCTTC.

The sample holds a few counts of this clonotype. The CDR3 DNA is TGTGCCAGCAGACCTACAAGGACAGGGGGAGACTCACCCCTCCACTTT. Translated, it gives CASRPTRTGGDSPLHF. This chain links TRBV6-1 with TRBJ1-6, with 10 bases that match TRBD1. Germline-derived CDR1 and CDR2 are MNHNS and SASEGT. CDR3 length equals 16 residues. Germline trimming cut 6 bases from V and 10 bases from J; bases unmatched to any gene: 12.

The V and J genes are TRBV9 and TRBJ2-5, with a weak D call TRBD2 (5 bases). Trimming took off 0 bases at V and 1 base at J, with 13 bases between the two ends. Germline V lookup: CDR1 SGDLS, CDR2 YYNGEE. This CDR3 has 16 amino acids. The CDR3 region is CASSVAPGLAQETQYF. Here the CDR3 DNA reads TGTGCCAGCAGCGTAGCCCCGGGGTTGGCCCAAGAGACCCAGTACTTC. Full variable domain (remainder filled in from reference TRBV9 and TRBJ2-5): DSGVTQTPKHLITATGQRVTLRCSPRSGDLSVYWYQQSLDQGLQFLIQYYNGEERAKGNILERFSAQQFPDLHSELNLSSLELGDSALYFCASSVAPGLAQETQYFGPGTRLLVL.

The chain is built from TRBV7-2 and TRBJ1-5; D might be TRBD1 (5 bases). This CDR3 has 15 residues. Germline assignment: CDR1 SGHTA and CDR2 FQGNSA. The ends were cut back, 5 bases at V and 0 bases at J, with 11 bases in the middle. In nucleotides, the CDR3 is TGTGCCAGCAGCCCACGACAGAATAGCAATCAGCCCCAGCATTTT. It codes for CASSPRQNSNQPQHF.

The chain combines TRBV10-3 with TRBJ2-1, with D unclear. CDR3 size: 13 residues. The germline CDR1 and CDR2 sequences are ENHRY and SYGVKD. Trimming cost V 8 bases and J 2 bases, with 10 bases left between them. As DNA, the CDR3 is TGTGCCATCGCCGGTTGGGCCTACAATGAGCAGTTCTTC. Translation gives CAIAGWAYNEQFF.

The gene calls are TRBV28 and TRBJ2-1, with 11 bases identical to TRBD2. This CDR3 is 17 amino acids long. Germline CDR1 and CDR2: MDHEN and SYDVKM. V shed 6 bases, J shed 2 bases, and the junction held 9 bases outside the gene matches. CDR3 loop: CASRGNLAGGAYNEQFF. In nucleotides, the CDR3 is TGTGCCAGCAGGGGAAATCTAGCGGGAGGAGCCTACAATGAGCAGTTCTTC.

This CDR3 reads CATSDSGQGNSPLHF. For the CDR3, the DNA is TGTGCCACCAGTGATTCCGGACAGGGGAATTCACCCCTCCACTTT. The V call is TRBV24-1, the J call TRBJ1-6; TRBD1 matches 9 bases. V was pared by 2 bases and J by 7 bases, with 2 bases of the junction left unmatched. The germline V gene encodes CDR1 KGHDR and CDR2 SFDVKD. CDR3 length: 15 amino acids.

This clonotype occurred many times. The chain uses TRBV28 and TRBJ2-1, with TRBD2 matching over 9 bases. CDR3 length: 16 amino acids. Trimming took 2 bases from V and 1 from J; bases not matched to a gene: 3. The germline CDR1 and CDR2 sequences are MDHEN and SYDVKM. This CDR3 is CASSLIAGESYNEQFF. The CDR3, as DNA: TGTGCCAGCAGTTTAATAGCGGGAGAATCCTACAATGAGCAGTTCTTC.

This clonotype has more than one count but fewer than ten. V is TRBV6-2 or TRBV6-3 and J is TRBJ1-1; D gene unclear. V was shortened by 5 bases and J by 0 bases, with 10 bases between the two germline ends. CDR1 and CDR2 (germline): MNHEY, SVGEGT. The CDR3 is 14 amino acids. The CDR3 here is CASSKPDLNTEAFF. CDR3 bases: TGTGCCAGCAGTAAACCAGACCTGAACACTGAAGCTTTCTTT.

This clonotype was observed many times. J is TRBJ1-6 and V is TRBV2; D unclear. The CDR3 consists of 14 residues. Trimming stripped 1 base from V and 9 bases from J, with 10 bases between. Germline CDR1 SNHLY, CDR2 FYNNEI. For the CDR3, the DNA is TGTGCCAGCAGTGAAGAGGGAGGGATTTCACCCCTCCACTTT. It translates to CASSEEGGISPLHF.

This clonotype was recorded many times. CDR3 DNA: TGTGCCAGCAGCCAAGGCCGGGGGAACACTGAAGCTTTCTTT. Translated: CASSQGRGNTEAFF. The rearrangement uses TRBV3-1 and TRBJ1-1; D unclear. Per the germline V gene, CDR1 is LGHDT and CDR2 is YNNKEL (reference sequence). The CDR3 runs to 14 residues. Trimming shortened V by 1 base and J by 1 base, and 7 bases separated the two germline ends.

This clonotype has at least ten counts. The rearrangement joins TRBV28 to TRBJ1-5; 7 positions agree with TRBD1. Trimming cost V 6 bases and J 0 bases; bases outside gene matches: 5. Germline V gives CDR1 MDHEN, CDR2 SYDVKM. This CDR3 is built from 15 residues. The CDR3 reads CASRKTGISNQPQHF. As DNA, the CDR3 is TGTGCCAGCAGAAAGACAGGGATTAGCAATCAGCCCCAGCATTTT.

The chain uses TRBV10-1 and TRBJ1-1; TRBD1 is a possible D gene (6 bases). The V gene lost 3 bases and the J gene lost 3 bases, with 14 bases spanning the gap. This CDR3 is 15 amino acids long. CDR1 WNHNN and CDR2 SYGVQD come from the germline V gene (reference sequence). The CDR3 sequence: CASSDNRDVDTEAFF. In DNA, the CDR3 is TGCGCCAGCAGTGACAACAGGGATGTGGACACTGAAGCTTTCTTT.

There are a few counts of this clonotype. The chain links TRBV29-1 to TRBJ2-4, with 7 bases that match TRBD2. The germline CDR1 and CDR2 sequences are SQVTM and ANQGSEA. The CDR3 spans 13 residues. V was clipped by 4 bases and J by 8 bases; unmatched bases: 8. The CDR3: CSVVGGSRDIQYF. DNA of the CDR3: TGCAGCGTTGTAGGCGGGAGTAGAGACATTCAGTACTTC.

In this sample, this clonotype turned up a few times. The chain uses TRBV2 and TRBJ1-2; 11 bases line up with TRBD1. Germline V lookup: CDR1 SNHLY, CDR2 FYNNEI. The J segment lost 4 bases and the V segment lost 4 bases, leaving 5 bases of the junction unmatched. The CDR3 is 15 residues long. As DNA, the CDR3 is TGTGCCAGCAGTGGGGGACAGGGGGTTGCCTATGGCTACACCTTC. Amino acid sequence: CASSGGQGVAYGYTF.

The CDR3 loop is CASSDPGTAGEQYF. In DNA form, the CDR3 reads TGTGCCAGCAGCGATCCCGGGACGGCGGGCGAGCAGTACTTC. The rearrangement links TRBV11-3 to TRBJ2-7; D is tentatively TRBD1 or TRBD2 (5 bases each). This CDR3 spans 14 amino acids. V was clipped by 5 bases and J by 6 bases, with 17 bases between them. Germline assignment: CDR1 SGHNT and CDR2 YENEEA.

The rearrangement uses TRBV28 and TRBJ1-5; D is ambiguous. This CDR3 has 14 amino acids. V was clipped by 3 bases and J by 2 bases, with 8 bases between them. Germline loops: CDR1 MDHEN, CDR2 SYDVKM. CDR3 residues: CASSFQMGNQPQHF. The CDR3, as DNA: TGTGCCAGCAGTTTCCAAATGGGCAATCAGCCCCAGCATTTT.

Worth noting for this clonotype: A much larger clone sits a single nucleotide away, making a read error possible. The rearrangement joins TRBV27 to TRBJ1-1; D unresolved. Trimming took off 4 bases at V and 9 bases at J, with 21 bases between the two ends. The CDR3 has 15 residues. Germline CDR1 is MNHEY and CDR2 is SMNVEV (reference sequence). CDR3 sequence reads: CASSSTNLQWAQAFF. The CDR3 DNA reads as TGTGCCAGCAGTTCCACAAACCTCCAGTGGGCTCAAGCTTTCTTT.

This clonotype was picked up many times. The V call is TRBV28, the J call TRBJ2-7, with no clear D. Germline V gene lookup returns CDR1 MDHEN and CDR2 SYDVKM. CDR3 length: 14 residues. The V gene lost 2 bases and the J gene lost 6 bases, with 14 bases spanning the gap. CDR3 in amino acids: CASSLPGYVGEQYF. DNA of the CDR3: TGTGCCAGCAGTTTACCCGGGTATGTCGGCGAGCAGTACTTC.

This clonotype was recorded at least ten times. An end of the junction differs from the germline gene, which may be a read error. This chain links TRBV7-8 with TRBJ1-5; the D is unclear. Germline V gene sequence: CDR1 SGHVS, CDR2 FQNEAQ. CDR3 length: 14 amino acids. The chain's CDR3 is CATSQATGNQPQHF. The CDR3 DNA follows: TGTGCCACCAGCCAGGCCACGGGAAATCAGCCCCAGCATTTT.